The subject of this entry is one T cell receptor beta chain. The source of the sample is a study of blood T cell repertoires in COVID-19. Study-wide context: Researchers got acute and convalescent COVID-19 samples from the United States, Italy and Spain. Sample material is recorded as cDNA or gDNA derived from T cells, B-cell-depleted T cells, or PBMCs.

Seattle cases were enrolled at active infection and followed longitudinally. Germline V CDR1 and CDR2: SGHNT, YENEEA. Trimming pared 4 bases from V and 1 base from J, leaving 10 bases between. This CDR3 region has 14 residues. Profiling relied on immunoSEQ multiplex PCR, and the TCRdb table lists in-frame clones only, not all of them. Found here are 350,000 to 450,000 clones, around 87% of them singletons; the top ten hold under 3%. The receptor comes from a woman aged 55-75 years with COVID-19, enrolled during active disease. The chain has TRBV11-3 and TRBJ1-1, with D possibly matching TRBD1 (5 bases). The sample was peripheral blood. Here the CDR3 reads CASSSGRKNTEAFF. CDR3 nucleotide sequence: TGTGCCAGCAGCTCAGGGCGGAAGAACACTGAAGCTTTCTTT. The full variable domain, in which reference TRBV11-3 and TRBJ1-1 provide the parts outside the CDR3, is EAGVVQSPRYKIIEKKQPVAFWCNPISGHNTLYWYLQNLGQGPELLIRYENEEAVDDSQLPKDRFSAERLKGVDSTLKIQPAELGDSAVYLCASSSGRKNTEAFFGQGTRLTVV.